Below, one TCR beta chain is given with its context. One end of the junction does not line up with germline, which may come from a read error. Other DNA sequences of this sample code for an identical CDR3. The CDR3 contains 14 residues. Germline CDR1 reads MDHEN; CDR2 reads SYDVKM. Clones were sequenced by immunoSEQ multiplex PCR, and TCRdb holds only the in-frame ones, with some missing. The table has 25,000 to 40,000 clones, 85% to 90% seen once; the top ten hold approximately 13%. The data were taken from a study of blood T cell repertoires in COVID-19. This sequence joins TRBV28 and TRBJ2-1, with TRBD2 matching 9 bases. The TCR comes from a man between 65 and 85 years old with active COVID-19. Sequencing was performed on peripheral blood. As DNA, the CDR3 is TGTGCCAGCAGTTTCCGGGGACTAGCTGGAGGGGCGATCTTC. Amino acid sequence: CASSFRGLAGGAIF. The whole variable domain, remainder taken from reference TRBV28 and TRBJ2-1, is DVKVTQSSRYLVKRTGEKVFLECVQDMDHENMFWYRQDPGLGLRLIYFSYDVKMKEKGDIPEGYSVSREKKERFSLILESASTNQTSMYLCASSFRGLAGGAIFGPGTRLTVL.